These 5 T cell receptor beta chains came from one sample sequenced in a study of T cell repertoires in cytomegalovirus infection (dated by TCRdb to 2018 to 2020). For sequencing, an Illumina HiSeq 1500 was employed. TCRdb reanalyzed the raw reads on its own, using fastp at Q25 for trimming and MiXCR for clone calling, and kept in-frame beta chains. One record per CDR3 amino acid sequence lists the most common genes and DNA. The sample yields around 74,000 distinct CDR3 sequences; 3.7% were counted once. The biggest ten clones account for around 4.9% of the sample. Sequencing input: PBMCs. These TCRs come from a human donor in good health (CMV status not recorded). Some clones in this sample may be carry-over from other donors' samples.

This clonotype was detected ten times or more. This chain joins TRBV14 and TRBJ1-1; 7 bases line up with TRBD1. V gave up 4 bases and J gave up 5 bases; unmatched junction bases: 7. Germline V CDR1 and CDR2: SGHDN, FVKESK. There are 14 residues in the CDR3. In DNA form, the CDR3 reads TGTGCCAGCAGCCCACAGGGGAGACGGACTGAAGCTTTCTTT. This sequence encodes CASSPQGRRTEAFF.

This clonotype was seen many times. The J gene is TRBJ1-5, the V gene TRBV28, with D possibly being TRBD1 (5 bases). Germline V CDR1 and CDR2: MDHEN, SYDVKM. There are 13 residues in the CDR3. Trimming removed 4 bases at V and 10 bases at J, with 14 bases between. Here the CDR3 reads CASSSRDGDPQHF. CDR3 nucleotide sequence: TGTGCCAGCAGTTCCAGGGACGGTGACCCCCAGCATTTT. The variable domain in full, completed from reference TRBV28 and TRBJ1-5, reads DVKVTQSSRYLVKRTGEKVFLECVQDMDHENMFWYRQDPGLGLRLIYFSYDVKMKEKGDIPEGYSVSREKKERFSLILESASTNQTSMYLCASSSRDGDPQHFGDGTRLSIL.

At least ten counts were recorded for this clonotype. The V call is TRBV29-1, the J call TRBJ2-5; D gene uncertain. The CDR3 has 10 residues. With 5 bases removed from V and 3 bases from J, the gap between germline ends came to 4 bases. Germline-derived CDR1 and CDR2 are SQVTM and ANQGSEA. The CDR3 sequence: CSVLKETQYF. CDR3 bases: TGCAGCGTTCTTAAAGAGACCCAGTACTTC.

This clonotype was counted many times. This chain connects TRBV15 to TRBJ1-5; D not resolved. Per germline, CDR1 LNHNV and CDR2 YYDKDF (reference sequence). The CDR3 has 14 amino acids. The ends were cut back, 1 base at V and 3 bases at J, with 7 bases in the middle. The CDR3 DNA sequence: TGTGCCACCAGCAGAGGAGAAAACAATCAGCCCCAGCATTTT. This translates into CATSRGENNQPQHF.

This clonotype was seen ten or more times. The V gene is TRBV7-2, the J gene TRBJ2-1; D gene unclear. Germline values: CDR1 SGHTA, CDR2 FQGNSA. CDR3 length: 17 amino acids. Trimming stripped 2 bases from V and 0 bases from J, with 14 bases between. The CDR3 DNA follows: TGTGCCAGCAGCTTACGTTCGCCGGCGAGCTCCTACAATGAGCAGTTCTTC. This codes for CASSLRSPASSYNEQFF.